This entry describes one TCR beta chain. This sample is drawn from a study of neoadjuvant anti-PD-1 for oral cavity cancer. This CDR3 is built from 13 residues. The germline V gene encodes CDR1 SGHDN and CDR2 FVKESK. The ends were cut back, 5 bases at V and 1 base at J, with 8 bases in the middle. The patients had HPV-negative, locally advanced oral cavity squamous cell carcinoma. TCRdb's copy holds only in-frame clones and misses some; the assay was immunoSEQ multiplex PCR. The sample consists of around 81,000 clones, 84% of them appearing once. Sequenced material: PBMCs, taken before nivolumab (anti-PD-1) treatment. This sequence joins TRBV14 and TRBJ1-1; D uncertain. This receptor was taken from a person aged 35 to 85 with oral cavity squamous cell carcinoma. The CDR3 DNA sequence: TGTGCCAGCAGCTGGGCCGAGAACACTGAAGCTTTCTTT. As protein: CASSWAENTEAFF.